This section outlines one T cell receptor (beta chain) sequence together with its context. The antigen is undetermined. TCRdb re-called the RT-PCR reads with MiXCR, one entry per CDR3 protein. The data hold approximately 530,000 distinct CDR3 sequences, with under 15% observed a single time. These data are taken from a study of response to subunit inactivated influenza vaccine. The ends were cut back, 5 bases at V and 0 bases at J, with 14 bases in the middle. The V gene's germline CDR1 is SGHTA and CDR2 FQGNSA. The CDR3 spans 16 residues. Study results and limitations: Authors suggested few new T cells are recruited by each seasonal influenza vaccination.

The clonotype was recovered from a man aged 45-60 years who received an inactivated influenza vaccine. This material consisted of PBMCs from blood, taken roughly 45 days after vaccination. The gene calls are TRBV7-2 and TRBJ1-3; D ambiguous. The CDR3 DNA reads as TGTGCCAGCAGCCCAAGCTACGCCGCCTCTGGAAACACCATATATTTT. It codes for CASSPSYAASGNTIYF.